One sample yielded the 20 T cell receptor beta chains listed below, sequenced in a study of blood T cell repertoires in COVID-19. Libraries were prepared by immunoSEQ multiplex PCR; TCRdb keeps only in-frame clonotypes and omits some of them. The sample lists tens of thousands of clones; roughly 89% were seen once. Sequencing used peripheral blood. These receptors were collected from a human donor in a cohort sampled during active COVID-19.

This clone was observed once. The chain is built from TRBV2 and TRBJ1-1; D is possibly TRBD1 (5 bases). V lost 10 bases and J lost 5, with 14 bases in between. CDR1 is SNHLY, CDR2 FYNNEI, per germline. CDR3 length: 12 amino acids. CDR3 sequence: CANSAGNTEAFF. The CDR3 nucleotides read TGTGCCAACTCGGCAGGGAATACTGAAGCTTTCTTT.

The chain carries TRBV27 and TRBJ1-2; D remains unclear. Trimming removed 4 bases from V and 2 bases from J, with 11 bases in between. The CDR3 runs to 14 residues. CDR1 is MNHEY and CDR2 is SMNVEV in the germline V gene (reference sequence). The CDR3 is CASSYGGRNYGYTF. DNA of the CDR3: TGTGCCAGCAGTTACGGCGGGAGGAACTATGGCTACACCTTC.

The V call is TRBV11-2, the J call TRBJ1-1; perhaps TRBD1 as D (5 bases). CDR1 is SGHAT and CDR2 is FQNNGV in the germline V gene. This CDR3 contains 15 residues. Trimming cost V 5 bases and J 1 base, with 14 bases left between them. CDR3 protein: CASSRGRGENTEAFF. For the CDR3, the DNA is TGTGCCAGCAGCCGTGGAAGGGGTGAGAACACTGAAGCTTTCTTT.

The chain is built from TRBV5-1 and TRBJ1-2, with TRBD1 matching over 8 bases. V lost 4 bases and J lost 8; bases outside the gene matches: 16. The CDR3 totals 16 residues. Germline CDR1 is SGHRS and CDR2 is YFSETQ. For the CDR3, the DNA is TGCGCCAGCAGCCCGGAAGGTAGCAGGGGGCTTTGGGGCTACACCTTC. Protein product: CASSPEGSRGLWGYTF.

The V and J genes are TRBV11-2 and TRBJ2-7; a weak D match, TRBD2 (6 bases). Trimming removed 3 bases at V and 0 bases at J, with 12 bases between. The CDR3 consists of 15 residues. CDR1 SGHAT and CDR2 FQNNGV come from the germline V gene. CDR3 in DNA: TGTGCCAGCAGCTTGGAGGGGAGGAACTCCTACGAGCAGTACTTC. Protein sequence: CASSLEGRNSYEQYF. Looking up the rest from reference TRBV11-2 and TRBJ2-7 gives the full variable domain: EAGVAQSPRYKIIEKRQSVAFWCNPISGHATLYWYQQILGQGPKLLIQFQNNGVVDDSQLPKDRFSAERLKGVDSTLKIQPAKLEDSAVYLCASSLEGRNSYEQYFGPGTRLTVT.

The chain employs TRBV4-1 and TRBJ2-7; 7 bases fit TRBD1. The CDR3 is made up of 15 amino acids. Germline loops: CDR1 MGHRA, CDR2 YSYEKL. J gave up 4 bases and V 0 bases, and 6 bases lay outside the gene matches. CDR3 amino acids: CASSQEHRGGYEQYF. CDR3 DNA sequence: TGCGCCAGCAGCCAAGAGCACAGGGGTGGGTACGAGCAGTACTTC.

V is TRBV29-1 and J is TRBJ1-2; D is ambiguous. CDR1 is SQVTM and CDR2 is ANQGSEA in the germline V gene. The CDR3 covers 11 residues. V lost 5 bases, J lost 6 bases, and 10 bases lay in between. In DNA form, the CDR3 reads TGCAGCGTTCAGGACGGGGATGGCTACACCTTC. This translates into CSVQDGDGYTF.

This clone was recorded only once. This chain connects TRBV14 to TRBJ2-7, with 8 bases that match TRBD1. Trimming at V came to 4 bases and at J to 2 bases, leaving 4 bases not matched to a gene. This CDR3 contains 14 residues. Germline-derived CDR1 and CDR2 are SGHDN and FVKESK. The CDR3 DNA follows: TGTGCCAGCAGCCTCCGGGGACAGGCCTACGAGCAGTACTTC. Protein sequence: CASSLRGQAYEQYF.

CDR3 nucleotide sequence: TGTGCCAGCAGTCCCCGGACAGGGGTCTCCTACGAGCAGTACTTC. Translating it yields CASSPRTGVSYEQYF. V gene TRBV28 combines with J gene TRBJ2-7; TRBD1 agrees at 9 bases. The junction had 5 bases not matched to a gene; V was cut back by 5 bases and J by 0 bases. Germline V gene lookup returns CDR1 MDHEN and CDR2 SYDVKM. The CDR3 extends over 15 amino acids.

The rearrangement joins TRBV5-4 to TRBJ2-7; D perhaps matches TRBD2 (7 bases). V dropped 4 bases and J dropped 3 bases, with 14 bases sitting between them. Germline lookup yields CDR1 SGHNT and CDR2 YYREEE (reference sequence). CDR3 length: 14 amino acids. The CDR3 nucleotides are TGTGCCAGCAGCAGGGGGGGCCGGGTCTACGAGCAGTACTTC. Its protein product is CASSRGGRVYEQYF. The variable domain in full, completed from reference TRBV5-4 and TRBJ2-7, reads ETGVTQSPTHLIKTRGQQVTLRCSSQSGHNTVSWYQQALGQGPQFIFQYYREEENGRGNFPPRFSGLQFPNYSSELNVNALELDDSALYLCASSRGGRVYEQYFGPGTRLTVT.

V is TRBV5-1 and J is TRBJ2-2; 9 bases match TRBD2. Trimming removed 5 bases from V and 4 bases from J; junction bases left unmatched: 3. The CDR3 has 14 residues. Germline-derived CDR1 and CDR2 are SGHRS and YFSETQ. The DNA of the CDR3 is TGCGCCAGCAGACTAGCGGGCGGCACCGGGGAGCTGTTTTTT. Protein: CASRLAGGTGELFF.

V usage is TRBV28 and J usage is TRBJ2-6; the D is unclear. Germline CDR1 reads MDHEN; CDR2 reads SYDVKM. V was pared by 6 bases and J by 0 bases, with 6 bases between. CDR3 length equals 14 residues. In DNA form, the CDR3 reads TGTGCCAGCAGGGGCATCTCTGGGGCCAACGTCCTGACTTTC. Translating it yields CASRGISGANVLTF.

Note on this clone: This sample also contains other DNA sequences that code for the same CDR3. The chain has TRBV7-2 and TRBJ2-7; D is ambiguous. V was pared by 5 bases and J by 3 bases, with 11 bases between. Looked up from germline, CDR1 is SGHTA and CDR2 is FQGNSA. The CDR3 is 13 residues long. In DNA form, the CDR3 reads TGTGCCAGCAGCCCGGGTCTGGGCTACGAGCAGTACTTC. Translation gives CASSPGLGYEQYF.

By its share, this clone is medium-sized. The gene calls are TRBV9 and TRBJ1-1, with D possibly matching TRBD1 (5 bases). V lost 4 bases, J lost 3 bases, and 16 bases lay in between. This CDR3 has 15 residues. Germline-derived CDR1 and CDR2 are SGDLS and YYNGEE. This chain's CDR3 is CASSLTSGGDTEAFF. As DNA, the CDR3 is TGTGCCAGCAGCCTCACCTCCGGGGGAGACACTGAAGCTTTCTTT.

The rearrangement joins TRBV27 to TRBJ2-3; a weak D match, TRBD2 (5 bases). V was cut by 3 bases and J by 5 bases, with 9 bases left in between. Germline-derived CDR1 and CDR2 are MNHEY and SMNVEV (reference sequence). CDR3 length equals 13 residues. In DNA form, the CDR3 reads TGTGCCAGCAGTTTTTCAGGAGGAGATACGCAGTATTTT. Protein: CASSFSGGDTQYF.

The chain joins TRBV6-1 to TRBJ2-6; TRBD1 agrees at 9 bases. The CDR3 loop spans 16 amino acids. The germline V gene encodes CDR1 MNHNS and CDR2 SASEGT. V was clipped by 1 base and J by 2 bases; unmatched bases: 0. DNA of the CDR3: TGTGCCAGCAGTGAAGGGACAGGGGCTGGGGCCAACGTCCTGACTTTC. Amino acid sequence: CASSEGTGAGANVLTF.

The rearrangement uses TRBV30 and TRBJ1-4, with D possibly matching TRBD1 (5 bases). V was trimmed by 0 bases and J by 1 base, leaving 21 bases between them. The germline V gene has CDR1 GTSNPN and CDR2 SVGIG (reference sequence). The CDR3 sequence is 19 residues long. CDR3 region: CAWSVFRGDYRLTNEKLFF. CDR3 sequence (DNA): TGTGCCTGGAGTGTTTTCCGGGGGGATTACAGGCTAACTAATGAAAAACTGTTTTTT.

The CDR3: CASSPGPAQGWGTGELFF. Here the CDR3 DNA reads TGTGCCAGCAGCCCCGGACCCGCGCAGGGATGGGGCACCGGGGAGCTGTTTTTT. V usage is TRBV28 and J usage is TRBJ2-2; D may be TRBD1 (5 bases). The CDR3 spans 18 residues. With 6 bases removed from V and 4 bases from J, the gap between germline ends came to 24 bases. Germline V gives CDR1 MDHEN, CDR2 SYDVKM. The full variable domain, rest sourced from reference TRBV28 and TRBJ2-2, is DVKVTQSSRYLVKRTGEKVFLECVQDMDHENMFWYRQDPGLGLRLIYFSYDVKMKEKGDIPEGYSVSREKKERFSLILESASTNQTSMYLCASSPGPAQGWGTGELFFGEGSRLTVL.

V usage is TRBV11-2 and J usage is TRBJ1-6; a possible D gene is TRBD1 (6 bases). The CDR3 runs 17 residues. Trimming took off 2 bases at V and 9 bases at J, with 20 bases between the two ends. Germline V gives CDR1 SGHAT, CDR2 FQNNGV. The CDR3 DNA reads TGTGCCAGCAGCTTAAGAGGGGGGGGACACTCCCCTTCACCCCTCCACTTT. Protein: CASSLRGGGHSPSPLHF.

V is TRBV11-2 and J is TRBJ1-1, with D hard to call. V lost 5 bases, J lost 3 bases, and 7 bases lay in between. The CDR3 contains 12 residues. Germline CDR1 is SGHAT and CDR2 is FQNNGV. The CDR3 coding sequence is TGTGCCAGCAGCCATTTTGACACTGAAGCTTTCTTT. Residues: CASSHFDTEAFF. Looking up the rest from reference TRBV11-2 and TRBJ1-1 gives the full variable domain: EAGVAQSPRYKIIEKRQSVAFWCNPISGHATLYWYQQILGQGPKLLIQFQNNGVVDDSQLPKDRFSAERLKGVDSTLKIQPAKLEDSAVYLCASSHFDTEAFFGQGTRLTVV.